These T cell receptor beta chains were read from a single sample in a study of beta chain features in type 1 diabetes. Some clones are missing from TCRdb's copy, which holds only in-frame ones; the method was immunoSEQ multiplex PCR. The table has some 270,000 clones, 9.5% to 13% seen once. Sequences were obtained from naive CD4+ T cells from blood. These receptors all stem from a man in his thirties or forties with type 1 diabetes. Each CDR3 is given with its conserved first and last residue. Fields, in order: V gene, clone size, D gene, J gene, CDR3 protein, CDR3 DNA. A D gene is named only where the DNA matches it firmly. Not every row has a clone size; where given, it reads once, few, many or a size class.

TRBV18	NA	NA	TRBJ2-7	CASSEQAPYEQYF	TGTGCCAGCTCGGAACAGGCGCCCTACGAGCAGTACTTC
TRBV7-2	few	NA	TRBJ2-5	CASSFGQGETQYF	NA
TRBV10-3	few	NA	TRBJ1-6	CAISSTGVNNSPLHF	TGTGCCATCAGCAGCACGGGAGTGAATAATTCACCCCTCCACTTT
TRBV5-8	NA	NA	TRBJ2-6	CASSLEGVGANVLTF	TGTGCCAGCAGCTTGGAAGGGGTTGGGGCCAACGTCCTGACTTTC
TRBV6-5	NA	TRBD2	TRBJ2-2	CASRTAGGNTGELFF	TGTGCCAGCAGAACCGCGGGGGGGAACACCGGGGAGCTGTTTTTT
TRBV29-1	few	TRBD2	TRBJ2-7	CSVETSGEFIEQYF	TGCAGCGTCGAGACTAGCGGGGAATTTATTGAGCAGTACTTC
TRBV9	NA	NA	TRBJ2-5	CASSVAARGMETQYF	TGTGCCAGCAGCGTAGCGGCCAGGGGTATGGAGACCCAGTACTTC
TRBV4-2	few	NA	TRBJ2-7	CASSQDGGTSYEQYF	TGTGCCAGCAGCCAAGATGGTGGGACAAGCTACGAGCAGTACTTC
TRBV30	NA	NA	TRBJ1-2	CAWSRGRGNYGYTF	TGTGCCTGGAGTAGGGGCAGGGGTAACTATGGCTACACCTTC
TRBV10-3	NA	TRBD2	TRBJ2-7	CATGGENTPYEQYF	TGTGCCACCGGGGGGGAGAACACCCCCTACGAGCAGTACTTC
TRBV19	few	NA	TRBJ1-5	CASAETLISNQPQHF	TGTGCCAGTGCCGAAACCCTAATTAGCAATCAGCCCCAGCATTTT
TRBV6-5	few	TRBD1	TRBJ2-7	CASSSRRTGVDREQYF	TGTGCCAGCAGTTCGCGCCGGACAGGGGTAGATCGCGAGCAGTACTTC
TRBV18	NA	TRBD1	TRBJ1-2	CASSLEQGGDGYTF	TGTGCCAGCTCACTCGAACAGGGGGGAGATGGCTACACCTTC
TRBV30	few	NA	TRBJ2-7	CAWSVGGYEQYF	TGTGCCTGGAGTGTCGGGGGTTACGAGCAGTACTTC
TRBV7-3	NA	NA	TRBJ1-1	CASSFGTTTEAFF	TGTGCCAGCAGCTTCGGGACAACTACTGAAGCTTTCTTT
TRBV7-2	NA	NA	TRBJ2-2	CASRTPGTGELFF	TGTGCCAGCAGAACGCCCGGGACCGGGGAGCTGTTTTTT
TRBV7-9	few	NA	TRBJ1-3	CASSSGPGGDTIYF	TGTGCCAGCAGCTCAGGCCCGGGGGGCGACACCATATATTTT
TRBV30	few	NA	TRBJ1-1	CAWRGSSSTEAFF	TGTGCCTGGAGGGGCTCAAGCTCCACTGAAGCTTTCTTT
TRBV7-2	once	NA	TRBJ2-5	CASSSPVGYQETQYF	TGTGCCAGCAGCTCCCCCGTCGGGTACCAAGAGACCCAGTACTTC
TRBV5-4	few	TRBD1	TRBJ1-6	CASSQDRAPSPLHF	TGTGCCAGCAGCCAAGACAGGGCACCTTCACCCCTCCACTTT
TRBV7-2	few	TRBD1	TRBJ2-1	CASSLDRSSYNEQFF	TGTGCCAGCAGCTTGGACAGGAGCTCCTACAATGAGCAGTTCTTC
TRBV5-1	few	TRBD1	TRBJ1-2	CASSPDRDYYGYTF	TGCGCCAGCAGCCCGGACAGGGATTACTATGGCTACACCTTC
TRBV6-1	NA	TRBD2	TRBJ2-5	CASRLAGLETQYF	TGTGCCAGCAGGCTAGCGGGACTAGAGACCCAGTACTTC
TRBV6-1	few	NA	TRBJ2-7	CASSEATGLADFHEQYF	TGTGCCAGCAGTGAAGCCACAGGGTTGGCGGATTTCCACGAGCAGTACTTC
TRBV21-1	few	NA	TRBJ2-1	CASSKPGGDNEQFF	TGTGCCAGCAGCAAACCCGGGGGGGACAATGAGCAGTTCTTC
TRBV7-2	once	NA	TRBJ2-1	CASSLILYNEQFF	TGTGCCAGCAGCTTAATTCTGTACAATGAGCAGTTCTTC
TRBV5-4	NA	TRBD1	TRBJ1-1	CASSLGGKGATEAFF	TGTGCCAGCAGCTTGGGGGGGAAGGGGGCCACTGAAGCTTTCTTT
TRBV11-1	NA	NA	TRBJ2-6	CASTFGGGIPGANVLTF	TGTGCCAGCACCTTTGGGGGCGGAATTCCTGGGGCCAACGTCCTGACTTTC
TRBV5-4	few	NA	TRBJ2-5	CASSLATETQYF	TGTGCCAGCAGCTTGGCTACAGAGACCCAGTACTTC
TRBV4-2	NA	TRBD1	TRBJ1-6	CASSQGQGASPLHF	TGTGCCAGCAGCCAAGGACAGGGGGCGTCACCCCTCCACTTT
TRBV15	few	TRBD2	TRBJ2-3	CATSREAGGPTDTQYF	TGTGCCACCAGCAGAGAGGCGGGAGGGCCCACAGATACGCAGTATTTT
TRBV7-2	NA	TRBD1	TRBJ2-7	CASSLDRGFSYEQYF	TGTGCCAGCAGCTTGGACAGGGGGTTTTCCTACGAGCAGTACTTC
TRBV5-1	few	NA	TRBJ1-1	CASSFSGITGTEAFF	TGCGCCAGCAGCTTCTCGGGCATCACGGGAACTGAAGCTTTCTTT
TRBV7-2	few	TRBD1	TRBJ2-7	CASSRTHTGAGSYEQYF	TGTGCCAGCAGCCGAACCCATACAGGGGCTGGTAGTTACGAGCAGTACTTC
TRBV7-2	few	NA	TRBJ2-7	CASSFGDGGSYEQYF	TGTGCCAGCAGCTTCGGTGACGGGGGAAGCTACGAGCAGTACTTC
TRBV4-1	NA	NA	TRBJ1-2	CASSQDETLQGNYGYTF	TGCGCCAGCAGCCAAGATGAGACACTTCAGGGAAACTATGGCTACACCTTC
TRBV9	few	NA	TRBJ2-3	CASSVGGLPSTDTQYF	TGTGCCAGCAGCGTAGGCGGGCTACCTAGCACAGATACGCAGTATTTT
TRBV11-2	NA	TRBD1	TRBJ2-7	CASSLGQWSSEQYF	TGTGCCAGCAGCTTGGGACAGTGGAGCTCCGAGCAGTACTTC
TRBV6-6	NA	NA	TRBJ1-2	CASSYEANGAHGYTF	TGTGCCAGCAGTTACGAGGCTAATGGGGCCCATGGCTACACCTTC
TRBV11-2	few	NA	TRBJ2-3	CASSLGHSTDTQYF	TGTGCCAGCAGCTTAGGGCACAGCACAGATACGCAGTATTTT
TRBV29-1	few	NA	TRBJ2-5	CSVLQGGETQYF	TGCAGCGTTCTCCAGGGAGGAGAGACCCAGTACTTC
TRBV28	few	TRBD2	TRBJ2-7	CASSTGSGGSYEQYF	TGTGCCAGCTCCACAGGGAGCGGGGGGTCCTACGAGCAGTACTTC
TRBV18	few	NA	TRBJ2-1	CASSPRLAVDEQFF	TGTGCCAGCTCACCACGCCTCGCGGTCGATGAGCAGTTCTTC
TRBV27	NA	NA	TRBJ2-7	CASSFRVQVSTYEQYF	TGTGCCAGCAGTTTCAGGGTCCAAGTCTCCACCTACGAGCAGTACTTC
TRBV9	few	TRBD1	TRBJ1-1	CASSVGGGLNTEAFF	TGTGCCAGCAGCGTAGGAGGGGGCCTGAACACTGAAGCTTTCTTT
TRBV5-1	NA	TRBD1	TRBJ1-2	CASTLTGGDGYTF	TGCGCCAGCACTTTGACAGGGGGCGATGGCTACACCTTC
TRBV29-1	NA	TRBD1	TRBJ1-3	CSATGTEGNTIYF	TGCAGCGCAACTGGGACAGAAGGAAACACCATATATTTT
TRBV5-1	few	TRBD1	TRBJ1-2	CASSLAAGGYGYTF	TGCGCCAGCAGCTTGGCGGCAGGGGGGTATGGCTACACCTTC
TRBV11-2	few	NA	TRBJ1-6	CASSPQVATSPLHF	TGTGCCAGCAGCCCCCAGGTGGCTACTTCACCCCTCCACTTT
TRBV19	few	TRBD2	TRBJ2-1	CASSRGLAGGYNEQFF	TGTGCCAGTAGTCGCGGACTAGCGGGAGGATACAATGAGCAGTTCTTC
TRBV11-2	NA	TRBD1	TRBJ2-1	CASSGGDRGYNEQFF	TGTGCCAGCTCGGGAGGGGACAGGGGATATAATGAGCAGTTCTTC